A selection of T cell receptor beta chains follows, all from one sample in a study of CD8 T cells in Susac syndrome. From the immunoSEQ multiplex PCR reads, TCRdb called clonotypes with MiXCR, one entry per CDR3 protein. The table shows 200,000 or so distinct CDR3 sequences, with about 96% occurring only once. The source material was CD4+ T cells from PBMCs. Receptor source: a human donor with multiple sclerosis. CDR3s include the opening cysteine and the closing phenylalanine or tryptophan. Each record gives: J gene, D gene, V gene, CDR3 protein. The D gene is left open where the match is weak.

j_call: TRBJ2-7; d_call: -; v_call: TRBV7-9; cdr3_aa: CASSLVDEQYF
j_call: TRBJ2-2; d_call: -; v_call: TRBV19; cdr3_aa: CATGVKPSAGELFF
j_call: TRBJ2-1; d_call: -; v_call: TRBV28; cdr3_aa: CASVEGRYNEQFF
j_call: TRBJ2-1; d_call: -; v_call: TRBV5-1; cdr3_aa: CASSLGRTPILF
j_call: TRBJ1-1; d_call: -; v_call: TRBV14; cdr3_aa: CASSQGSAEAFF
j_call: TRBJ1-1; d_call: -; v_call: TRBV7-9; cdr3_aa: CASGGGQETEAFF
j_call: TRBJ2-7; d_call: -; v_call: TRBV20-1; cdr3_aa: CSARATGTQPYEQYF
j_call: TRBJ2-7; d_call: -; v_call: TRBV30; cdr3_aa: CAWSRSLGAYEQYF
j_call: TRBJ2-3; d_call: -; v_call: TRBV24-1; cdr3_aa: CATSRDLRDTQYF
j_call: TRBJ1-2; d_call: TRBD1; v_call: TRBV30; cdr3_aa: CAWTFSPGQHGYTF
j_call: TRBJ1-2; d_call: -; v_call: TRBV27; cdr3_aa: CASRTIQDYGYTF
j_call: TRBJ2-6; d_call: -; v_call: TRBV6-6; cdr3_aa: CASSTQANVLTF
j_call: TRBJ1-1; d_call: -; v_call: TRBV30; cdr3_aa: CAWSFLGRGAEAFF
j_call: TRBJ2-1; d_call: TRBD2; v_call: TRBV25-1; cdr3_aa: CASSSSGSYNEQFF
j_call: TRBJ2-7; d_call: -; v_call: TRBV29-1; cdr3_aa: CSVGSGRSSYEQYF
j_call: TRBJ2-3; d_call: TRBD2; v_call: TRBV5-1; cdr3_aa: CASSLTSGRYGDTQYF
j_call: TRBJ2-7; d_call: TRBD2; v_call: TRBV13; cdr3_aa: CASSSWTSAEQYF
j_call: TRBJ2-1; d_call: -; v_call: TRBV7-9; cdr3_aa: CASSPGGTGLVYNEQFF
j_call: TRBJ1-1; d_call: TRBD1; v_call: TRBV27; cdr3_aa: CASSLRPDRGNRYTEAFF
j_call: TRBJ2-1; d_call: -; v_call: TRBV12-3/TRBV12-4; cdr3_aa: CASSFYTNEQFF
j_call: TRBJ1-1; d_call: TRBD1; v_call: TRBV29-1; cdr3_aa: CSVQGLYWNTEAFF
j_call: TRBJ2-7; d_call: -; v_call: TRBV11-2; cdr3_aa: CASSGGAQPYEQYF
j_call: TRBJ1-1; d_call: -; v_call: TRBV9; cdr3_aa: CASSAARMPNTEAFF
j_call: TRBJ1-3; d_call: -; v_call: TRBV29-1; cdr3_aa: CSVAAGTHSGNTIYF
j_call: TRBJ2-1; d_call: -; v_call: TRBV24-1; cdr3_aa: CATTEGGTGGHEQFF
j_call: TRBJ2-1; d_call: -; v_call: TRBV11-2; cdr3_aa: CASSSPPGRGEQFF
j_call: TRBJ1-1; d_call: -; v_call: TRBV9; cdr3_aa: CASSVAPENTEAFF
j_call: TRBJ2-2; d_call: -; v_call: TRBV12-3/TRBV12-4; cdr3_aa: CASSFLYSPANTGELFF
j_call: TRBJ1-2; d_call: -; v_call: TRBV25-1; cdr3_aa: CASTRDANYGYTF
j_call: TRBJ2-1; d_call: -; v_call: TRBV30; cdr3_aa: CAWSAPRGEQFF
j_call: TRBJ2-1; d_call: -; v_call: TRBV24-1; cdr3_aa: CATSGVYNEQFF
j_call: TRBJ2-7; d_call: -; v_call: TRBV20-1; cdr3_aa: CSAQSGGNEQYF
j_call: TRBJ2-7; d_call: TRBD2; v_call: TRBV11-2; cdr3_aa: CASSLTAGVGDEQYF
j_call: TRBJ2-3; d_call: -; v_call: TRBV24-1; cdr3_aa: CATSESRQMDTQYF
j_call: TRBJ2-5; d_call: -; v_call: TRBV30; cdr3_aa: CAWSALGRETQYF
j_call: TRBJ2-3; d_call: -; v_call: TRBV3-1; cdr3_aa: CASSQDRRGRTQYF
j_call: TRBJ1-1; d_call: -; v_call: TRBV27; cdr3_aa: CASRKMRATEAFF
j_call: TRBJ2-7; d_call: -; v_call: TRBV3-1; cdr3_aa: CASSRFAYEQYF
j_call: TRBJ2-2; d_call: -; v_call: TRBV24-1; cdr3_aa: CATSDSSRNTGELFF
j_call: TRBJ1-2; d_call: TRBD1; v_call: TRBV4-1; cdr3_aa: CASSQVTSGTGYGYTF
j_call: TRBJ1-1; d_call: -; v_call: TRBV6-6; cdr3_aa: CASRTQRLGARDAFF
j_call: TRBJ2-1; d_call: -; v_call: TRBV7-9; cdr3_aa: CASHPRGGNEQFF
j_call: TRBJ1-2; d_call: TRBD1; v_call: TRBV30; cdr3_aa: CAWTQAPQGARGYTF
j_call: TRBJ1-1; d_call: TRBD1; v_call: TRBV20-1; cdr3_aa: CSAAGQLNTEAFF
j_call: TRBJ2-3; d_call: -; v_call: TRBV4-1; cdr3_aa: CASSQDRGQRGYF